These 12 T cell receptor beta chains were all obtained from the same sample, sequenced in a study of identical twins. Each CDR3 protein gets one entry after TCRdb re-called the 5' RACE reads with MiXCR. The sample lists some 240,000 distinct CDR3 sequences; about 10% were seen once. The material sequenced was memory T cells sorted from blood. All receptors come from a man aged 50 or older in good health.

This clonotype was picked up many times. This chain joins TRBV13 and TRBJ2-7; no definite D call. The CDR3 length is 12 residues. Germline V gene data show CDR1 as PRHDT and CDR2 as FYEKMQ (reference sequence). V was clipped by 1 base and J by 4 bases, with 5 bases between them. The CDR3 here is CASSLARYEQYF. The CDR3 DNA reads TGTGCCAGCAGCTTAGCGCGGTACGAGCAGTACTTC.

There are many counts of this clonotype. The chain combines TRBV6-2 or TRBV6-3 with TRBJ2-2, with D perhaps being TRBD1 or TRBD2 (5 bases each). In germline, CDR1 is MNHEY, CDR2 SVGEGT. The V end was cut by 5 bases, the J end by 5 bases, with 15 bases between. CDR3 length: 15 residues. Written as DNA, the CDR3 is TGTGCCAGCAGTCAACTCTCGTGGGGGACCGGGGAGCTGTTTTTT. It codes for CASSQLSWGTGELFF.

This clonotype was found many times. The chain has TRBV19 and TRBJ2-1; TRBD1 matches at 9 bases. V trimming: 5 bases; J trimming: 9 bases; junction bases outside the gene matches: 8. The CDR3 has 14 amino acids. The germline V gene encodes CDR1 LNHDA and CDR2 SQIVND (reference sequence). CDR3 coding DNA: TGTGCCAGTAGTGTAATGGGACAGGGAGCTGAGCAGTTCTTC. Translation: CASSVMGQGAEQFF.

This clonotype was detected a few times. The J gene is TRBJ2-7, the V gene TRBV3-1, with 7 bases that match TRBD1. The germline V gene encodes CDR1 LGHDT and CDR2 YNNKEL (reference sequence). The V segment lost 0 bases and the J segment 7 bases; nucleotides outside the gene matches: 3. This CDR3 has 13 residues. Here the CDR3 reads CASSQDPGGEQYF. The CDR3 DNA reads TGTGCCAGCAGCCAAGATCCAGGGGGAGAGCAGTACTTC.

By share, this clonotype counts as medium-sized. The gene calls are TRBV25-1 and TRBJ2-1, with D possibly being TRBD2 (6 bases). Between the trimmed V and J ends, which lost 5 bases and 4 bases, there was a span of 18 bases. This CDR3 is 16 amino acids long. CDR1 is MGHDK, CDR2 SYGVNS, per germline. The CDR3 region is CASSPDRESYYNEQFF. CDR3 coding DNA: TGTGCCAGCAGTCCAGACCGGGAGTCGTATTACAATGAGCAGTTCTTC.

V and J are TRBV5-1 and TRBJ2-1; 8 bases are a match to TRBD1. Germline CDR1 SGHRS, CDR2 YFSETQ. V shed 1 base and J 7 bases; nucleotides not matched to a gene: 7. The length of the CDR3 is 15 residues. The CDR3 region is CASSLQQGVGNEQFF. CDR3 coding DNA: TGCGCCAGCAGCTTGCAACAGGGGGTCGGAAATGAGCAGTTCTTC.

This clonotype was counted between two and nine times. The V call is TRBV7-9, the J call TRBJ2-1; D might be TRBD1 or TRBD2, each matching 6 bases. Germline CDR1 and CDR2: SEHNR and FQNEAQ (reference sequence). V lost 6 bases and J 3 bases, leaving 18 bases between the germline ends. The CDR3 length is 16 residues. The CDR3 region has the DNA TGTGCCAGCAGTTCTACAGTCGGGGGCGACTACAATGAGCAGTTCTTC. Translation: CASSSTVGGDYNEQFF. The variable domain in full, completed from reference TRBV7-9 and TRBJ2-1, reads DTGVSQNPRHKITKRGQNVTFRCDPISEHNRLYWYRQTLGQGPEFLTYFQNEAQLEKSRLLSDRFSAERPKGSFSTLEIQRTEQGDSAMYLCASSSTVGGDYNEQFFGPGTRLTVL.

This clonotype was seen repeatedly, ten times or more. This sequence joins TRBV4-1 and TRBJ2-1; D gene ambiguous. V was trimmed by 4 bases and J by 3 bases, leaving 10 bases between them. The germline V gene encodes CDR1 MGHRA and CDR2 YSYEKL. This CDR3 spans 14 amino acids. DNA of the CDR3: TGCGCCAGCAGCCGGGAACCCCTCTACAATGAGCAGTTCTTC. Translation: CASSREPLYNEQFF.

This clonotype occurred many times. This chain's CDR3 is CASSYRGSGIFNEQFF. CDR3 nucleotide sequence: TGTGCCAGCAGTTACCGAGGTAGCGGGATTTTTAATGAGCAGTTCTTC. The genes are TRBV6-2 or TRBV6-3 and TRBJ2-1, with 8 bases identical to TRBD2. CDR1 and CDR2 from the germline V gene are MNHEY and SVGEGT. The CDR3 covers 16 residues. V dropped 2 bases and J dropped 7; count of bases not matched to a gene: 10.

In this sample, this clonotype turned up many times. The chain carries TRBV7-2 and TRBJ1-6; D is unresolved. The CDR3 length is 14 residues. Germline V gives CDR1 SGHTA, CDR2 FQGNSA. Trimming shortened V by 2 bases and J by 7 bases, and 9 bases separated the two germline ends. The CDR3 sequence: CASSLYSGNSPLHF. The CDR3 bases are TGTGCCAGCAGCTTATACAGTGGGAATTCACCCCTCCACTTT.

As concerns this clonotype: This may come from a read error, since a much larger clone is one base off. This chain uses TRBV29-1 with TRBJ2-1; TRBD1 aligns across 7 bases. The germline V gene has CDR1 SQVTM and CDR2 ANQGSEA. This CDR3 is 14 amino acids long. V dropped 2 bases and J dropped 8; count of bases not matched to a gene: 9. CDR3 in DNA: TGCAGCGTTGAACCGATGACAGGGAACGATGAGCAGTTCTTC. Protein product: CSVEPMTGNDEQFF.

This clonotype was found many times. The V call is TRBV6-2 or TRBV6-3, the J call TRBJ2-5, with D hard to call. Looked up from germline, CDR1 is MNHEY and CDR2 is SVGEGT. The CDR3 spans 13 residues. V was shortened by 0 bases and J by 8 bases, with 10 bases between the two germline ends. This CDR3 is CASSYSAFGTQYF. The CDR3 nucleotides are TGTGCCAGCAGTTACTCGGCTTTTGGAACCCAGTACTTC.